The rows below give T cell receptor beta chains drawn from one sample of a study of cytomegalovirus exposure and HLA in healthy donors. Produced via immunoSEQ multiplex PCR; TCRdb's table is partial and in-frame only. The sample includes about 39,000 clones. Sequencing used PBMCs. All receptors come from a woman aged 25 to 39 in good health and CMV-seropositive. The CDR3 runs from the conserved cysteine through the conserved F or W. The D gene is left open where the match is weak.

v_call	d_call	j_call	cdr3_aa	cdr3_nt
TRBV18	TRBD1	TRBJ2-7	CASSRNTGAKQYF	TGTGCCAGCTCACGAAATACAGGGGCGAAGCAGTACTTC
TRBV28	TRBD1	TRBJ1-2	CASSLARDREDYGYTF	TGTGCCAGCAGTCTGGCACGTGACAGGGAGGACTATGGCTACACCTTC
TRBV7-9	.	TRBJ2-5	CASSLGRDQETQYF	TGTGCCAGCAGCTTAGGTCGGGACCAAGAGACCCAGTACTTC
TRBV6-1	TRBD1	TRBJ1-2	CASSVRTGEVYGYTF	TGTGCCAGCAGTGTGCGGACAGGGGAAGTCTATGGCTACACCTTC
TRBV28	.	TRBJ2-7	CASSLWRVYEQYF	TGTGCCAGCAGTTTATGGCGGGTCTACGAGCAGTACTTC
TRBV5-1	.	TRBJ2-2	CASSPWGGAGRSNTGELFF	TGCGCCAGCAGCCCGTGGGGGGGCGCTGGGCGGTCGAACACCGGGGAGCTGTTTTTT
TRBV18	.	TRBJ2-3	CASSFWARNTDTQYF	TGTGCCAGCTCTTTTTGGGCGAGAAACACAGATACGCAGTATTTT
TRBV7-9	TRBD2	TRBJ2-3	CASSLTSGGEDTQYF	TGTGCCAGCAGCTTAACTAGCGGAGGAGAAGATACGCAGTATTTT
TRBV19	.	TRBJ1-2	CASRSDLARGGYTF	TGTGCCAGTCGCTCCGACCTAGCGCGGGGTGGCTACACCTTC
TRBV28	TRBD1	TRBJ1-1	CASSRGQGGTEAFF	TGTGCCAGCAGTAGGGGGCAGGGCGGCACTGAAGCTTTCTTT
TRBV28	TRBD1	TRBJ1-1	CATLQGGNTEAFF	TGTGCCACCCTACAGGGGGGGAACACTGAAGCTTTCTTT
TRBV7-2	.	TRBJ1-5	CASSFRGLPNQPQHF	TGTGCCAGCAGCTTTAGGGGCCTCCCCAATCAGCCCCAGCATTTT
TRBV2	TRBD1	TRBJ2-2	CASSPGQGARNTGELFF	TGTGCCAGCAGTCCGGGACAGGGGGCTCGGAACACCGGGGAGCTGTTTTTT
TRBV19	TRBD2	TRBJ2-7	CASSRSGGSSYEQYF	TGTGCCAGTAGTAGAAGCGGCGGGAGCTCCTACGAGCAGTACTTC
TRBV6-5	.	TRBJ1-5	CASGEYNQPQHF	TGTGCCAGCGGGGAGTACAATCAGCCCCAGCATTTT
TRBV7-2	TRBD1	TRBJ2-5	CASSLGTGYQETQYF	TGTGCCAGCAGCCTGGGGACAGGGTACCAAGAGACCCAGTACTTC
TRBV6-1	.	TRBJ1-2	CASRYTGYFGYTF	TGTGCCAGCAGGTATACAGGGTATTTCGGCTACACCTTC
TRBV6-1	.	TRBJ1-2	CASSYTGMDYGYTF	TGTGCCAGCAGCTACACAGGGATGGACTATGGCTACACCTTC
TRBV2	.	TRBJ1-4	CASRPTEFNEKLFF	TGTGCCAGCAGACCCACGGAGTTTAATGAAAAACTGTTTTTT
TRBV20-1	.	TRBJ1-1	CSVAGYTEAFF	TGCAGTGTGGCAGGGTACACTGAAGCTTTCTTT
TRBV6-1	TRBD1	TRBJ1-2	CASSDHRDSPNYGYTF	TGTGCCAGCAGTGATCACAGGGACAGCCCTAACTATGGCTACACCTTC
TRBV13	TRBD1	TRBJ2-7	CASSSRTGGILYEQYF	TGTGCCAGCAGCTCAAGAACAGGGGGTATTTTGTACGAGCAGTACTTC
TRBV18	TRBD1	TRBJ2-7	CASSPPRSDRATSYEQYF	TGTGCCAGCTCACCCCCACGGAGTGACAGGGCGACCTCCTACGAGCAGTACTTC
TRBV5-4	TRBD2	TRBJ2-1	CASSLVGTSGGVFYNEQFF	TGTGCCAGCAGCTTGGTCGGGACTAGCGGGGGGGTATTCTACAATGAGCAGTTCTTC
TRBV7-9	TRBD1	TRBJ1-2	CAPSHRGGQGASDYGYTF	TGTGCCCCCAGCCACCGGGGGGGACAGGGGGCGTCGGACTATGGCTACACCTTC
TRBV7-2	.	TRBJ2-7	CASSQDNYEQYF	TGTGCCAGCAGCCAGGACAACTACGAGCAGTACTTC
TRBV27	.	TRBJ2-1	CASSLGTSGVGEQFF	TGTGCCAGCAGTCTTGGGACAAGCGGAGTGGGTGAGCAGTTCTTC
TRBV6-1	TRBD1	TRBJ2-7	CASVPGQGSYEQYF	TGTGCCAGCGTACCGGGACAGGGCTCCTACGAGCAGTACTTC
TRBV29-1	TRBD1	TRBJ2-7	CSVLDRGPHEQYF	TGCAGCGTCCTCGACAGGGGACCCCACGAGCAGTACTTC
TRBV7-2	.	TRBJ2-3	CASSLPTSHTDTQYF	TGTGCCAGCAGCTTACCAACTAGTCACACAGATACGCAGTATTTT
TRBV4-3	.	TRBJ1-2	CASSPTSTSNYGYTF	TGCGCCAGCAGCCCTACGTCGACATCTAACTATGGCTACACCTTC
TRBV7-2	.	TRBJ2-2	CASSRYGTTNTGELFF	TGTGCCAGCAGCCGGTATGGGACAACGAACACCGGGGAGCTGTTTTTT
TRBV5-1	TRBD1	TRBJ1-2	CASSLDTGGKDGYTF	TGCGCCAGCAGCTTGGATACAGGGGGGAAGGATGGCTACACCTTC
TRBV2	TRBD1	TRBJ1-6	CASSSATGDSPLHF	TGTGCCAGCAGTTCAGCGACAGGGGATTCACCCCTCCACTTT
TRBV7-6	TRBD1	TRBJ1-2	CASSQAGGANYGYTF	TGTGCCAGCAGTCAAGCAGGGGGAGCTAACTATGGCTACACCTTC
TRBV4-2	.	TRBJ2-1	CASSHRGVGNEQFF	TGTGCCAGCAGCCACCGCGGGGTGGGCAATGAGCAGTTCTTC
TRBV7-8	.	TRBJ1-5	CASSLARTNQPQHF	TGTGCCAGCAGCTTAGCTCGGACTAATCAGCCCCAGCATTTT
TRBV19	TRBD1	TRBJ1-2	CASSLAGQGMYGYTF	TGTGCCAGTAGTCTAGCGGGACAGGGCATGTATGGCTACACCTTC
TRBV30	TRBD1	TRBJ1-2	CAWVRGGQDYGYTF	TGTGCCTGGGTTCGGGGAGGACAGGACTATGGCTACACCTTC
TRBV30	TRBD1	TRBJ1-2	CAWSTTGRHGYTF	TGTGCCTGGAGTACGACAGGGCGCCATGGCTACACCTTC
TRBV5-4	.	TRBJ1-1	CASSFVAGANTEAFF	TGTGCCAGCAGCTTTGTCGCTGGGGCAAACACTGAAGCTTTCTTT
TRBV7-2	TRBD1	TRBJ1-6	CASSDRSGTANSPLHF	TGTGCCAGCAGCGATCGTTCCGGGACAGCCAATTCACCCCTCCACTTT
TRBV13	TRBD2	TRBJ2-7	CASTLAGAPREQYF	TGTGCCAGCACTCTAGCGGGGGCACCCCGGGAGCAGTACTTC
TRBV10-3	.	TRBJ2-2	CAISFRRASNTGELFF	TGTGCCATCAGCTTCAGGCGGGCGAGCAACACCGGGGAGCTGTTTTTT
TRBV18	.	TRBJ1-3	CASSPYRDASGNTIYF	TGTGCCAGCTCACCGTACAGGGACGCTTCTGGAAACACCATATATTTT
TRBV5-8	.	TRBJ1-1	CASSWPGTGWANTEAFF	TGTGCCAGCAGCTGGCCGGGCACAGGATGGGCGAACACTGAAGCTTTCTTT
TRBV5-1	TRBD2	TRBJ2-7	CASSSTSGGGYEQYF	TGCGCCAGCAGCTCCACTAGCGGGGGGGGATACGAGCAGTACTTC
TRBV6-6	.	TRBJ1-2	CASLPMRIGYGYTF	TGTGCCAGCCTCCCAATGAGGATAGGCTATGGCTACACCTTC
TRBV7-2	TRBD1	TRBJ1-5	CASSLGTGNSNQPQHF	TGTGCCAGCAGCTTAGGGACAGGGAATAGCAATCAGCCCCAGCATTTT
TRBV7-2	TRBD1	TRBJ2-7	CASSLAGQGVGEQYF	TGTGCCAGCAGCTTAGCGGGACAGGGGGTTGGCGAGCAGTACTTC
TRBV7-8	.	TRBJ1-1	CASSPQGSKAEAFF	TGTGCCAGCAGCCCCCAGGGGTCTAAGGCTGAAGCTTTCTTT
TRBV5-5	TRBD1	TRBJ2-5	CASSLWGQGQDRETQYF	TGTGCCAGCAGCTTGTGGGGCCAGGGACAGGACCGAGAGACCCAGTACTTC
TRBV7-8	.	TRBJ2-7	CASSPRGGTETHEQYF	TGTGCCAGCAGCCCTCGAGGGGGGACAGAGACCCACGAGCAGTACTTC
TRBV10-3	.	TRBJ2-5	CASSGSQETQYF	TGTGCCAGCTCGGGATCCCAAGAGACCCAGTACTTC